The rows below give T cell receptor beta chains drawn from one sample of a study of blood T cell repertoires in COVID-19. Some clones are missing from TCRdb's copy, which holds only in-frame ones; the method was immunoSEQ multiplex PCR. The sample yields about 240,000 clones, 83% seen once. The source material was peripheral blood. These TCRs come from a human donor in a cohort sampled during active COVID-19. CDR3s leave out the opening cysteine and the closing phenylalanine or tryptophan. Part of the rows lack a size; the others show once, few, many or a class for expanded clones.

clone_size: .
v_call: TRBV5-1
j_call: TRBJ2-3
cdr3_aa: ASLPVAGGTDTQY

clone_size: .
v_call: TRBV5-1
j_call: TRBJ2-3
cdr3_aa: ASSLGLRLAGDTQY

clone_size: .
v_call: TRBV28
j_call: TRBJ2-5
cdr3_aa: ASRSTGGGETQY

clone_size: .
v_call: TRBV5-8
j_call: TRBJ1-1
cdr3_aa: ASSRDFINTEAF

clone_size: .
v_call: TRBV14
j_call: TRBJ2-5
cdr3_aa: ASSQETGGLAVAQY

clone_size: .
v_call: TRBV10-2
j_call: TRBJ2-7
cdr3_aa: ASRGQGAGGEQY

clone_size: .
v_call: TRBV11-1
j_call: TRBJ2-3
cdr3_aa: ASSLRSGSDTQY

clone_size: few
v_call: TRBV29-1
j_call: TRBJ2-3
cdr3_aa: SGLAGSDTQY

clone_size: few
v_call: TRBV2
j_call: TRBJ1-3
cdr3_aa: ASSDRDSNTIY

clone_size: .
v_call: TRBV4-1
j_call: TRBJ1-2
cdr3_aa: ASSPGSGGAYGYT

clone_size: .
v_call: TRBV24-1
j_call: TRBJ2-2
cdr3_aa: ATSKEPTTGELF

clone_size: .
v_call: TRBV2
j_call: TRBJ1-1
cdr3_aa: ASSVGLTEAF

clone_size: .
v_call: TRBV29-1
j_call: TRBJ2-5
cdr3_aa: SVIQGVETQY

clone_size: .
v_call: TRBV19
j_call: TRBJ2-2
cdr3_aa: ASSIKWSTGELF

clone_size: .
v_call: TRBV7-6
j_call: TRBJ1-5
cdr3_aa: ASSFGGDQPQH

clone_size: once
v_call: TRBV6-6
j_call: TRBJ1-1
cdr3_aa: ASTGQNMNTEAF

clone_size: few
v_call: TRBV4-2
j_call: TRBJ1-4
cdr3_aa: ASSQGDRGGEKLF

clone_size: .
v_call: TRBV28
j_call: TRBJ1-5
cdr3_aa: ASSLGWARGYNQPQH

clone_size: .
v_call: TRBV28
j_call: TRBJ2-1
cdr3_aa: ASSSYPRASGSGHEQF

clone_size: .
v_call: TRBV6-5
j_call: TRBJ2-7
cdr3_aa: ASSTSYGGYYEQY

clone_size: .
v_call: TRBV19
j_call: TRBJ2-2
cdr3_aa: ASSRGQGMSSGELF

clone_size: .
v_call: TRBV27
j_call: TRBJ2-1
cdr3_aa: ASSLSLAGRGNEQF

clone_size: .
v_call: TRBV12-5
j_call: TRBJ1-1
cdr3_aa: ASGLGTGFDEAF

clone_size: .
v_call: TRBV5-6
j_call: TRBJ2-3
cdr3_aa: ASSYPGSTAGDTQY

clone_size: .
v_call: TRBV27
j_call: TRBJ2-7
cdr3_aa: ASSPSGQNYEQY

clone_size: .
v_call: TRBV11-2
j_call: TRBJ1-2
cdr3_aa: ASSFPTGRKDYGYT

clone_size: .
v_call: TRBV7-9
j_call: TRBJ2-7
cdr3_aa: ASSVSGSRRNEQY

clone_size: .
v_call: TRBV6-4
j_call: TRBJ2-1
cdr3_aa: ASSDSTSGGLNEQF

clone_size: .
v_call: TRBV5-6
j_call: TRBJ2-1
cdr3_aa: ASSPSGGSNTYNEQF

clone_size: once
v_call: TRBV18
j_call: TRBJ1-1
cdr3_aa: ASSPYTGNTEAF

clone_size: .
v_call: TRBV19
j_call: TRBJ1-5
cdr3_aa: ASTTGVRQPQH

clone_size: .
v_call: TRBV14
j_call: TRBJ2-1
cdr3_aa: ASSHISGGLYNEQF

clone_size: few
v_call: TRBV2
j_call: TRBJ2-1
cdr3_aa: ASSFPTSGPNEQF